Listed below are T cell receptor beta chains from one sample, sequenced in a study of blood T cells in healthy people across ages. TCRdb reanalysed the 5' RACE reads using MiXCR and keeps one entry per CDR3 protein. This table has 700,000 to 900,000 distinct CDR3 sequences, less than 70% appearing once. The sequencing input was blood. These receptor sequences come from a man at least 80 years old in good health. Each CDR3 is given with its conserved first and last residue. The order of the fields is V gene, J gene, D gene, clone size, CDR3 protein, CDR3 DNA. A D gene is named only where the DNA matches it firmly. Some rows mark clone size as missing; the rest say once, few, many or name a class of expanded clone.

TRBV6-2/TRBV6-3	TRBJ2-1	TRBD1	few	CASRPGTGSYNEQFF	TGTGCCAGCAGGCCCGGGACAGGCTCCTACAATGAGCAGTTCTTC
TRBV7-2	TRBJ2-7	NA	NA	CASSFYARGTGEQYF	TGTGCCAGCAGCTTCTATGCCAGGGGAACCGGCGAGCAGTACTTC
TRBV28	TRBJ2-3	NA	NA	CASSEFPFRDFTDTQYF	TGTGCCAGCAGCGAATTCCCCTTCAGGGACTTCACAGATACGCAGTATTTT
TRBV3-1	TRBJ2-7	TRBD2	NA	CASSQTPGLGHEQYF	TGTGCCAGCAGCCAAACACCGGGACTAGGCCATGAGCAGTACTTC
TRBV9	TRBJ2-3	TRBD1	NA	CASSYSIGQGPEEHTQYF	TGTGCCAGCAGCTACTCTATAGGACAGGGGCCCGAAGAACATACGCAGTATTTT
TRBV3-1	TRBJ1-2	NA	NA	CASSRSEGQGYGYTF	TGTGCCAGCAGCCGGTCAGAGGGTCAGGGCTATGGCTACACCTTC
TRBV5-1	TRBJ1-5	TRBD1	NA	CASSLTGDNQPQHF	TGTGCCAGCAGCCTCACAGGGGACAATCAGCCCCAGCATTTT
TRBV29-1	TRBJ2-7	NA	few	CSVEDQEGEQYF	TGCAGCGTTGAAGACCAGGAGGGCGAGCAGTACTTC
TRBV18	TRBJ2-3	NA	NA	CASQIADYAYF	TGTGCCAGCCAAATAGCGGATTACGCGTATTTT
TRBV20-1	TRBJ2-7	TRBD1	NA	CSARPGQGRSYEQYF	TGCAGTGCTAGACCGGGACAGGGGAGATCCTACGAGCAGTACTTC
TRBV20-1	TRBJ2-6	NA	NA	CSAKRAGANVLTF	TGCAGTGCTAAGCGTGCTGGGGCCAACGTCCTGACTTTC
TRBV28	TRBJ1-2	NA	NA	CASIRPGLRYGYTF	TGTGCCAGCATAAGGCCGGGTTTGCGCTATGGCTACACCTTC
TRBV20-1	TRBJ1-4	TRBD1	NA	CSARRDSRTNEKLFF	TGCAGTGCTAGAAGGGACAGTCGGACTAATGAAAAACTGTTTTTT
TRBV27	TRBJ2-1	NA	few	CASSFRAQGTYNEQFF	TGTGCCAGCAGTTTTAGGGCCCAGGGGACCTACAATGAGCAGTTCTTC
TRBV20-1	TRBJ2-7	NA	NA	CSAGSHLSYEQYF	TGCAGTGCTGGGAGTCACCTGAGCTACGAGCAGTACTTC
TRBV10-3	TRBJ2-1	TRBD2	NA	CAISGLAGGLRDNEQFF	TGTGCCATCAGTGGGTTAGCGGGAGGGCTCCGTGACAATGAGCAGTTCTTC
TRBV2	TRBJ2-1	NA	few	CATSYYNEQFF	TGTGCCACCTCCTACTACAATGAGCAGTTCTTC
TRBV27	TRBJ2-7	NA	NA	CASSFREQVKQYF	TGTGCCAGCAGTTTCCGGGAGCAGGTTAAGCAGTACTTC
TRBV24-1	TRBJ2-3	TRBD1	few	CATSAERRDRGQDTQYF	TGTGCCACCAGTGCCGAGCGAAGGGACAGGGGGCAGGATACGCAGTATTTT
TRBV7-6	TRBJ2-1	NA	NA	CASSPLNDNEQFF	TGTGCCAGCAGCCCCCTTAATGACAATGAGCAGTTCTTC
TRBV6-4	TRBJ2-1	TRBD1	NA	CASSDQLGGREQFF	TGTGCCAGCAGTGACCAGCTAGGGGGCAGAGAGCAGTTCTTC
TRBV12-3/TRBV12-4	TRBJ1-3	NA	NA	CASTPGGNTIYF	TGTGCCAGCACCCCCGGGGGAAACACCATATATTTT
TRBV15	TRBJ1-6	NA	NA	CATSRDGQKNSPLHF	TGTGCCACCAGCAGAGATGGACAGAAGAATTCACCCCTCCACTTT
TRBV24-1	TRBJ2-3	NA	few	CATSDPSLNGHRYAYF	TGTGCCACCAGTGACCCATCTCTCAACGGGCACAGATACGCGTATTTT
TRBV27	TRBJ2-3	NA	NA	CASRDGRGSTDTQYF	TGTGCCAGCAGGGACGGACGGGGGAGCACAGATACGCAGTATTTT
TRBV5-5	TRBJ1-1	NA	NA	CASRFSGDEAFF	TGTGCCAGCAGATTCTCGGGGGATGAAGCTTTCTTT
TRBV3-1	TRBJ2-1	TRBD2	NA	CASSKIRPSGDNEQFF	TGTGCCAGCAGCAAAATTCGCCCTAGCGGGGACAATGAGCAGTTCTTC
TRBV10-3	TRBJ2-1	NA	NA	CARTTERDSYNEQFF	TGTGCCAGGACTACTGAGCGTGACTCCTACAATGAGCAGTTCTTC
TRBV29-1	TRBJ1-4	NA	many	CSKARWEYREKLFF	TGCAGCAAAGCGCGCTGGGAATACCGTGAAAAACTGTTTTTT
TRBV29-1	TRBJ2-5	NA	NA	CSVTQKQEAQYF	TGCAGCGTTACGCAGAAGCAAGAGGCCCAGTACTTC
TRBV6-6	TRBJ2-5	NA	NA	CASSDTTGRETQYF	TGTGCCAGCAGTGACACAACTGGCAGGGAGACCCAGTACTTC
TRBV11-2	TRBJ2-5	NA	few	CASSLVGEVRETQYF	TGTGCCAGCAGCCTAGTTGGGGAGGTTCGAGAGACCCAGTACTTC
TRBV3-1	TRBJ2-5	NA	few	CASSQHAETQYF	TGTGCCAGCAGCCAACACGCAGAGACCCAGTACTTC
TRBV20-1	TRBJ2-1	NA	NA	CAGRAGPSYNEQFF	TGCGCCGGAAGAGCGGGTCCCTCCTACAATGAGCAGTTCTTC
TRBV20-1	TRBJ1-2	NA	NA	CSARDHTASNYGYTF	TGCAGTGCTAGAGATCACACAGCCTCTAACTATGGCTACACCTTC
TRBV28	TRBJ2-3	TRBD1	NA	CASSLPRGHRTQYF	TGTGCCAGCAGTTTACCCAGGGGGCATCGTACGCAGTATTTT
TRBV15	TRBJ2-5	NA	few	CATSRGPGSFQETQYF	TGTGCCACCAGCAGAGGTCCAGGGAGTTTTCAAGAGACCCAGTACTTC
TRBV24-1	TRBJ2-7	TRBD2	NA	CATSDSTTIGLAGGYEQYF	TGTGCCACCAGTGATTCCACGACCATAGGTCTAGCGGGAGGCTACGAGCAGTACTTC
TRBV29-1	TRBJ2-7	NA	NA	CSVESGSLGSYEQYF	TGCAGCGTTGAAAGCGGCTCCTTGGGCTCCTACGAGCAGTACTTC
TRBV20-1	TRBJ2-3	TRBD2	few	CSARGLAGNTDTQYF	TGCAGTGCTAGAGGACTAGCGGGAAACACAGATACGCAGTATTTT
TRBV12-3/TRBV12-4	TRBJ2-1	NA	NA	CASTLRGEQFF	TGTGCCAGCACCTTGAGAGGGGAGCAGTTCTTC
TRBV10-1	TRBJ2-4	TRBD2	NA	CASSGRTSGRGNEQYF	TGCGCCAGCAGTGGACGTACTAGCGGGAGAGGCAATGAGCAGTACTTC
TRBV19	TRBJ1-1	NA	NA	CTTGRGSGTEAFF	TGTACCACCGGGAGGGGCTCGGGCACTGAAGCTTTCTTT
TRBV7-2	TRBJ1-2	NA	few	CASSFYNRNYGYTF	TGTGCCAGCAGCTTCTATAACAGGAACTATGGCTACACCTTC
TRBV20-1	TRBJ2-1	TRBD2	few	CSASSTSGGGYNEQFF	TGCAGTGCTAGTTCCACGAGCGGGGGCGGATACAATGAGCAGTTCTTC
TRBV6-5	TRBJ1-6	NA	few	CASSYSNRANSPLHF	TGTGCCAGCAGTTACTCGAATCGGGCTAATTCACCCCTCCACTTT
TRBV12-3/TRBV12-4	TRBJ2-1	TRBD2	few	CASSPRPSGRVFNEQFF	TGTGCCAGCAGTCCAAGACCGAGCGGGAGGGTCTTCAATGAGCAGTTCTTC
TRBV5-1	TRBJ2-5	TRBD2	NA	CASSLLLSGSGETQYF	TGCGCCAGCAGCTTATTGCTTAGCGGGAGCGGAGAGACTCAGTACTTC
TRBV7-2	TRBJ2-1	NA	NA	CASSVSRDHEQFF	TGTGCCAGCAGCGTATCTCGGGACCATGAGCAGTTCTTC
TRBV5-1	TRBJ2-5	NA	NA	CASSLYQTHPSETQYF	TGCGCCAGCAGCTTGTATCAGACGCATCCCTCGGAGACCCAGTACTTC
TRBV6-2/TRBV6-3	TRBJ2-7	NA	many	CASSYVEYEQYF	TGTGCCAGCAGTTACGTAGAGTACGAGCAGTACTTC
TRBV4-2	TRBJ2-7	NA	NA	CASSQAGGSYGQYF	TGTGCCAGCAGCCAAGCTGGCGGGTCCTACGGGCAGTACTTC
TRBV6-1	TRBJ2-3	NA	NA	CASSEALRGGSTDTQYF	TGTGCCAGCAGTGAAGCGCTCCGGGGAGGAAGCACAGATACGCAGTATTTT
TRBV7-2	TRBJ2-5	NA	many	CASSLAFGETQYF	TGTGCCAGCAGCTTAGCGTTCGGAGAGACCCAGTACTTC
TRBV25-1	TRBJ2-3	TRBD2	NA	CASSEPLGSGRTTDTQYF	TGTGCCAGCAGTGAACCTCTCGGGAGCGGGAGGACCACAGATACGCAGTATTTT
TRBV10-3	TRBJ2-5	TRBD2	NA	CAISEFRLAGGPHEQYF	TGTGCCATCAGTGAGTTCCGATTAGCGGGAGGGCCGCATGAGCAGTACTTC
TRBV11-2	TRBJ2-1	TRBD2	NA	CASSPRTSGRLENEQFF	TGTGCCAGCAGCCCTCGGACTAGCGGGAGATTGGAGAATGAGCAGTTCTTC
TRBV20-1	TRBJ1-2	NA	NA	CSARDKGGTNYGYTF	TGCAGTGCTAGAGATAAGGGGGGAACTAACTATGGCTACACCTTC
TRBV29-1	TRBJ2-5	NA	NA	CSVSPFAQETQYF	TGCAGCGTTTCCCCTTTTGCCCAAGAGACCCAGTACTTC